One sample yielded the 6 T cell receptor beta chains listed below, sequenced in a study of cytomegalovirus exposure and HLA in healthy donors. PCR amplification relied on 60 Vbeta primers (plus 13 Jbeta primers). The repertoire was sequenced with immunoSEQ multiplex PCR; TCRdb's copy has only in-frame clones and lacks some. Of 65,000 to 100,000 clones in the sample, around 79% were seen once. Material for sequencing was PBMCs. The receptors were sampled from a female donor in good health and CMV-seronegative.

The V call is TRBV10-3, the J call TRBJ2-5; 7 positions agree with TRBD1. Looked up from germline, CDR1 is ENHRY and CDR2 is SYGVKD. Unmatched junction bases numbered 6, after V lost 3 bases and J lost 2 bases. The length of the CDR3 is 15 residues. The CDR3 loop is CAISDPLGQQETQYF. The DNA of the CDR3 is TGTGCCATCAGTGACCCGCTGGGACAGCAAGAGACCCAGTACTTC.

The rearrangement links TRBV6-5 to TRBJ2-1, with 8 bases fitting TRBD2. Looked up from germline, CDR1 is MNHEY and CDR2 is SVGAGI. The CDR3 is made up of 16 amino acids. The J segment lost 2 bases and the V segment lost 4 bases, leaving 7 bases of the junction unmatched. The CDR3 loop is CASSSVGRGAYNEQFF. CDR3 in DNA: TGTGCCAGCAGTTCCGTGGGGCGGGGGGCCTACAATGAGCAGTTCTTC.

Only a few counts were recorded for this clone. V is TRBV30 and J is TRBJ1-1; maybe TRBD1 (6 bases). Trimming cost V 6 bases and J 6 bases, with 14 bases left between them. Germline assignment: CDR1 GTSNPN and CDR2 SVGIG (reference sequence). The CDR3 consists of 12 residues. In DNA form, the CDR3 reads TGTGCCTGCCAACAGGGTTCAGCTGAAGCTTTCTTT. Amino acids: CACQQGSAEAFF.

This rearrangement joins TRBV6-5 to TRBJ1-2, with TRBD1 matching over 8 bases. Germline CDR1 MNHEY, CDR2 SVGAGI. The CDR3 is 15 amino acids. The V segment lost 4 bases and the J segment 5 bases; nucleotides outside the gene matches: 9. In DNA form, the CDR3 reads TGTGCCAGCAGTTCACTGGACAGGGTCCGGTATGGCTACACCTTC. Its translation: CASSSLDRVRYGYTF.

The chain has TRBV18 and TRBJ1-1, with 7 bases fitting TRBD1. Germline lookup yields CDR1 KGHSH and CDR2 LQKENI. The CDR3 length is 14 residues. Losses at the gene ends were 6 bases for V and 1 base for J; bases not matched to a gene: 5. The CDR3 DNA reads as TGTGCCAGCTCGTCTCGACAGGGGAACACTGAAGCTTTCTTT. This encodes CASSSRQGNTEAFF.

This chain joins TRBV19 and TRBJ2-7; possibly TRBD1 for D (5 bases). This CDR3 is built from 13 residues. V dropped 3 bases and J dropped 7 bases, with 13 bases sitting between them. Germline V gene sequence: CDR1 LNHDA, CDR2 SQIVND (reference sequence). The CDR3 loop reads CASSIGGSGEQYF. The DNA for the CDR3 is TGTGCCAGTAGTATCGGCGGCTCAGGGGAGCAGTACTTC. The full variable domain, rest sourced from reference TRBV19 and TRBJ2-7, is DGGITQSPKYLFRKEGQNVTLSCEQNLNHDAMYWYRQDPGQGLRLIYYSQIVNDFQKGDIAEGYSVSREKKESFPLTVTSAQKNPTAFYLCASSIGGSGEQYFGPGTRLTVT.